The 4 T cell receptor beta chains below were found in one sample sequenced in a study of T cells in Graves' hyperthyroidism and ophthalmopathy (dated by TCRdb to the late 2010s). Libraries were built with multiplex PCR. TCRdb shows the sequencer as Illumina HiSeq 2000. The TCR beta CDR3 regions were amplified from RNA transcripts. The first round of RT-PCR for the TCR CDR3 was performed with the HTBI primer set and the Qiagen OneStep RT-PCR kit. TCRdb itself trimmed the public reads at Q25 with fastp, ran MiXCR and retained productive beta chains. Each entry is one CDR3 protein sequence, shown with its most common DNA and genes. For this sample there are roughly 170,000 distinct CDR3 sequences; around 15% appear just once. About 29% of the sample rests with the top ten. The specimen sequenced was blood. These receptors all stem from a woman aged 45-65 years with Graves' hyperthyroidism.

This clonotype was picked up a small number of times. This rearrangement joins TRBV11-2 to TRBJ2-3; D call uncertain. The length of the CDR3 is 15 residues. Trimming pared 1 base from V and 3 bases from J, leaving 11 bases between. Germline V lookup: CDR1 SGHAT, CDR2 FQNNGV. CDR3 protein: CASSLAWGSTDTQYF. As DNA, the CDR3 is TGTGCCAGCAGCTTAGCCTGGGGTTCTACAGATACGCAGTATTTT.

In nucleotides, the CDR3 is TGTGCCAGCAGTGTGGGGGCCGACAGGGTGGGTTCTGAAGCTTTCTTT. Its translation is CASSVGADRVGSEAFF. The chain recombines TRBV2 with TRBJ1-1; 7 nucleotides agree with TRBD1. CDR3 length: 16 residues. The germline V gene encodes CDR1 SNHLY and CDR2 FYNNEI. The junction had 14 bases not matched to a gene; V was cut back by 4 bases and J by 6 bases.

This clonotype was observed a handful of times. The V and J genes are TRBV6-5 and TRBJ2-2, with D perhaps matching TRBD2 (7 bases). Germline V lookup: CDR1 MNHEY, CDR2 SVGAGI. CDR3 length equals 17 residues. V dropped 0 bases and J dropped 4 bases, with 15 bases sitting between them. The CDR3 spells CASSYSVGGAGTGELFF. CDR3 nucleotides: TGTGCCAGCAGTTACTCGGTTGGGGGGGCGGGCACCGGGGAGCTGTTTTTT.

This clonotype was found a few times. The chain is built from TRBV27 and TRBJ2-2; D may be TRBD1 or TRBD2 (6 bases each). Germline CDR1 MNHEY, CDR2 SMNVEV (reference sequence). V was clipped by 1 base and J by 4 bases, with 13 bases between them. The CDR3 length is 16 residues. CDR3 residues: CASSLFGRGRTGELFF. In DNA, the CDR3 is TGTGCCAGCAGTTTATTTGGACGGGGGCGCACCGGGGAGCTGTTTTTT.